This is a list of T cell receptor beta chains from one sample in a study of blood T cells in healthy people across ages. MiXCR was run by TCRdb on the 5' RACE reads, yielding one entry per CDR3 protein. Here the sample spans 1,300,000 or so distinct CDR3 sequences, approximately 59% being singletons. The material sequenced was blood. The receptors shown here come from a man between 18 and 29 years old in good health. Each CDR3 is given with its conserved first and last residue. A D gene is named only where the DNA matches it firmly. Rows may omit the clone size; those that give it use once, few, many or a size class.

V,J,D,size,DNA,CDR3
TRBV29-1,TRBJ1-4,.,.,TGCAGCGTAACAGGGTGGGGTGAAAAACTGTTTTTT,CSVTGWGEKLFF
TRBV20-1,TRBJ2-5,.,.,TGCAGTGCCCCGGAAGCCTCCCGCAAAGAGACCCAGTACTTC,CSAPEASRKETQYF
TRBV10-2,TRBJ2-7,TRBD2,.,TGCGCCAGCAGTGAGATAGCGGGTAAAACCTACGAGCAGTACTTC,CASSEIAGKTYEQYF
TRBV15,TRBJ2-5,TRBD2,.,TGTGCCACCAGCCTAACAGCGGGAGCCCTCCAAGAGACCCAGTACTTC,CATSLTAGALQETQYF
TRBV20-1,TRBJ2-7,.,few,TGCAGTGCTAGAGATCCCGACGGCACCTACGAGCAGTACTTC,CSARDPDGTYEQYF
TRBV12-3/TRBV12-4,TRBJ2-5,.,few,TGTGCCAGCAGGGCGACTAGGGGAGAGACCCAGTACTTC,CASRATRGETQYF
TRBV29-1,TRBJ1-2,TRBD1,.,TGCAGCGTTGTACCCGCGGACAGGGCTAACTATGGCTACACCTTC,CSVVPADRANYGYTF
TRBV10-3,TRBJ2-3,TRBD2,.,TGTGCCATCAGGGACGGCGGGGGGGTCACAGATACGCAGTATTTT,CAIRDGGGVTDTQYF
TRBV7-2,TRBJ2-7,TRBD2,.,TGTGCCAGCAGCTTAGGTAGCGGGGGGTTTCCCTACGAGCAGTACTTC,CASSLGSGGFPYEQYF
TRBV29-1,TRBJ2-1,TRBD2,few,TGCAGCGTTGAAGATCAGTTTAGCGGGAGTAGAAATGAGCAGTTCTTC,CSVEDQFSGSRNEQFF
TRBV20-1,TRBJ2-7,.,.,TGCAGTGCTTCCATCGGGGGTGAGGGACAGTACTTC,CSASIGGEGQYF
TRBV29-1,TRBJ2-5,TRBD1,.,TGCAGCGTTGAGCCACAGGGGGCAGAGACCCAGTACTTC,CSVEPQGAETQYF
TRBV6-2/TRBV6-3,TRBJ2-1,TRBD2,few,TGTGCCAGCAGTTACACCGGTAGCGGGGGGGCCTACAATGAGCAGTTCTTC,CASSYTGSGGAYNEQFF
TRBV20-1,TRBJ2-3,TRBD2,.,TGCAGTGCTAGGTCTAGCGGGGGTTACACAGATACGCAGTATTTT,CSARSSGGYTDTQYF
TRBV13,TRBJ2-3,TRBD1,.,TGTGCCAGCAGCTTAGGACCTACTTCTCCGGGACAGGGACGAGATACGCAGTATTTT,CASSLGPTSPGQGRDTQYF
TRBV2,TRBJ2-1,TRBD2,once,TGTGCCAGCAGTGCCGCTAGCGGGGGATTCAATGAGCAGTTCTTC,CASSAASGGFNEQFF
TRBV20-1,TRBJ2-3,TRBD2,.,TGCAGTGCTAGGCCCCTTGGGGCGGGAGGCCGCACAGATACGCAGTATTTT,CSARPLGAGGRTDTQYF
TRBV6-2/TRBV6-3,TRBJ1-1,.,once,TGTGCCAGCGAGGAGAACACTGAAGCTTTCTTT,CASEENTEAFF
TRBV27,TRBJ2-7,TRBD2,.,TGTGCCAGCAGTTTCGTTTCGGGGGGAGGCCCCTACGAGCAGTACTTC,CASSFVSGGGPYEQYF
TRBV20-1,TRBJ2-1,TRBD1,.,TGCAGTGCACTTAGACAGGGAACCTACAATGAGCAGTTCTTC,CSALRQGTYNEQFF
TRBV20-1,TRBJ2-1,.,.,TGCAGTGCTAGGTGGGGTGACAATGAGCAGTTCTTC,CSARWGDNEQFF
TRBV12-3/TRBV12-4,TRBJ2-3,TRBD2,.,TGTGCCAGCAGTAAATACCGGGGGGGCACAGATACGCAGTATTTT,CASSKYRGGTDTQYF
TRBV6-1,TRBJ2-1,TRBD1,once,TGTGCCAGCAGCGACGGACAGGGGGTTGGAAGCTCCTACAATGAGCAGTTCTTC,CASSDGQGVGSSYNEQFF
TRBV6-6,TRBJ2-3,.,.,TGTGCCAGCAGTTACTCGATTGAGGGGGACACAGATACGCAGTATTTT,CASSYSIEGDTDTQYF
TRBV4-1,TRBJ2-7,.,few,TGCGCCAGCAGCCAAGTTCCCGGACCGAAGCCCGAGCAGTACTTC,CASSQVPGPKPEQYF
TRBV7-2,TRBJ1-2,.,.,TGTGCCAGCAGCTTAGGTCATCAAGAGGGCTACACCTTC,CASSLGHQEGYTF
TRBV20-1,TRBJ2-3,TRBD2,.,TGCAGTGCTAGAGATGGGGCTAGCGGGGGAACAGATACGCAGTATTTT,CSARDGASGGTDTQYF
TRBV29-1,TRBJ1-5,TRBD1,.,TGCAGCGTTTTGGAGACAGGGGGCAATCAGCCCCAGCATTTT,CSVLETGGNQPQHF
TRBV27,TRBJ1-5,.,.,TGTGCCAGCAGTTCCTATTTAGGACAGCCAGTAGTGCATTTT,CASSSYLGQPVVHF
TRBV12-3/TRBV12-4,TRBJ2-5,TRBD2,.,TGTGCCAGCACCACTCTCGGACTAGCGGGAGCAGAGACCCAGTACTTC,CASTTLGLAGAETQYF
TRBV24-1,TRBJ2-2,.,.,TGTGCCACCAGTGAACAAGGCACCGGGGAGCTGTTTTTT,CATSEQGTGELFF
TRBV11-2,TRBJ2-7,.,.,TGTGCCAGCAGCTTAGGTGGCACGCGGCACTACGAGCAGTACTTC,CASSLGGTRHYEQYF
TRBV27,TRBJ2-3,TRBD2,few,TGTGCCAGCAGTTTATTCCGGACTAGCGGGAGGGATACGCAGTATTTT,CASSLFRTSGRDTQYF
TRBV4-1,TRBJ2-7,.,few,TGCGCCAGCACAACAAGCCCCGGGGGCTCCTACGAGCAGTACTTC,CASTTSPGGSYEQYF
TRBV29-1,TRBJ1-4,.,.,TGCAGCGTTGGCGACCGGGACGTGTTTTTT,CSVGDRDVFF
TRBV20-1,TRBJ2-1,.,.,TGCAGTGCTAAAGGTGGGGTGTATCTGGAGCAGTTCTTC,CSAKGGVYLEQFF